The present entry profiles one TCR beta chain with its context. The sample comes from a study of blood T cell repertoires in COVID-19. Study context: COVID-19 samples collected from the United States, Italy and Spain covered acute and convalescent phases. The cDNA or gDNA used as material had been derived from T cells, B-cell-depleted T cells, or PBMCs.

Authors' data handling: The authors estimated nucleated cell counts from reference gene primer amplification. Clones were read by immunoSEQ multiplex PCR, and TCRdb kept only the in-frame ones, dropping some. V, J and clone size were drawn from that table, and D and trimming were deduced from the DNA. The data hold about 250,000 clones, with about nine tenths observed a single time. Germline V CDR1 and CDR2: LGHNA, YSLEER. The CDR3 is 17 residues long. V was clipped by 2 bases and J by 7 bases; unmatched bases: 13. Sequenced input: peripheral blood. This TCR was recovered from a woman aged 55-75 years who had recovered from COVID-19. The chain carries TRBV4-3 and TRBJ1-4; 7 nucleotides agree with TRBD1. The CDR3 sequence: CASSQIGREGAREKLFF. CDR3 DNA: TGCGCCAGCAGCCAAATTGGGCGGGAGGGGGCGCGTGAAAAACTGTTTTTT.